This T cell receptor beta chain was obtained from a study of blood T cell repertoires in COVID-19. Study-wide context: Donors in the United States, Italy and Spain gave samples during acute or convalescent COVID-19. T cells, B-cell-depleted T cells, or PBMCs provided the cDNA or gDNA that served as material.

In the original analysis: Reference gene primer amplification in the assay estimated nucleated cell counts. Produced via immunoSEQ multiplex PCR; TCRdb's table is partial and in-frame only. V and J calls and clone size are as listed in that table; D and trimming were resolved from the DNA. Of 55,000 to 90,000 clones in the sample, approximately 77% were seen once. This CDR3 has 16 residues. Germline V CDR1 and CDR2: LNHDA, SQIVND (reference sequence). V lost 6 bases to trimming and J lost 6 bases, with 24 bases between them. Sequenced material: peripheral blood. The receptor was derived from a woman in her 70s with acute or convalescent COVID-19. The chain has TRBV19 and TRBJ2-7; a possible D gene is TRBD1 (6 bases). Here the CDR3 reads CASSPYLDSASGEQYF. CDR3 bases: TGTGCCAGTAGCCCCTATTTGGACAGCGCCTCAGGCGAGCAGTACTTC.